Detailed here is one T cell receptor beta chain. Produced via immunoSEQ multiplex PCR; TCRdb's table is partial and in-frame only. The table shows approximately 130,000 clones, with about 89% occurring only once. This specimen belongs to a study of control samples from healthy donors and cancer patients. CDR3 size: 14 residues. Germline V gene data show CDR1 as SGHRS and CDR2 as YFSETQ. V was clipped by 4 bases and J by 2 bases, with 13 bases between them. The TCR sequence derives from a man aged 50 or older in good health. The sample consisted of blood. The rearrangement links TRBV5-1 to TRBJ2-7, with D perhaps TRBD1 or TRBD2 (5 bases each). CDR3 bases: TGCGCCAGCAGCCCCCGGGACGGAGCCTACGAGCAGTACTTC. Amino acids: CASSPRDGAYEQYF. Filled out from reference TRBV5-1 and TRBJ2-7, the complete variable domain reads KAGVTQTPRYLIKTRGQQVTLSCSPISGHRSVSWYQQTPGQGLQFLFEYFSETQRNKGNFPGRFSGRQFSNSRSEMNVSTLELGDSALYLCASSPRDGAYEQYFGPGTRLTVT.